This TCR beta chain derives from a study of T cell responses to AZD1222 COVID-19 vaccine. Libraries were prepared by immunoSEQ multiplex PCR; TCRdb keeps only in-frame clonotypes and omits some of them. The repertoire has about 110,000 clones, 75% to 95% of them found once; the top ten carry roughly 5.6%. The sequence derives from an adult who received the AZD1222 COVID-19 vaccine. The sample consisted of peripheral blood, taken 28 days after the second AZD1222 dose.

Here the CDR3 reads CSAKGDYEQYF. For the CDR3, the DNA is TGCAGTGCTAAGGGGGACTACGAGCAGTACTTC. The chain employs TRBV20-1 and TRBJ2-7, with a weak D call TRBD1 (6 bases). V was pared by 4 bases and J by 3 bases, with 7 bases between. Germline V CDR1 and CDR2: DFQATT, SNEGSKA (reference sequence). The CDR3 is 11 residues long.